Shown below are 32 T cell receptor beta chains from a single sample sequenced in a study of tumor and adjacent non-tumor tissue in lung cancer (dated by TCRdb to 2016 to 2019). Bulk unsorted tissue served as the source for RNA extraction, and RNA quality was assessed using a NanoDrop ND-1000 and an Agilent 2100. Library method: multiplex PCR. This sample was sequenced with an Illumina HiSeq 2500. TCRbeta libraries were constructed through three rounds of nested PCR with primers (Table S4) according to protocols adapted from ARM-PCR. TCRdb itself trimmed the public reads at Q25 with fastp, ran MiXCR and retained productive beta chains. Every entry covers one CDR3 protein and lists the most common genes and DNA from its rows. This sample holds approximately 130,000 distinct CDR3 sequences; over 65% were observed only once. The top ten clones comprise 13% of the sample. Sequenced material: lung tumor tissue. The receptors shown here come from a man aged 25 to 45 with non-small cell lung cancer.

As regards this clonotype: Since a much larger clone is just one base distant, this may be a read error. V gene TRBV6-2 or TRBV6-3 combines with J gene TRBJ2-7; 8 nucleotides agree with TRBD1. The CDR3 runs 15 residues. Germline lookup yields CDR1 MNHEY and CDR2 SVGEGT. With 5 bases clipped from V and 2 bases from J, the junction kept 8 bases outside the gene matches. CDR3 DNA: TGTGCCAGCAGTATTACCGGGACAGGACCCTACGAGCAGTACTTC. Encoded protein: CASSITGTGPYEQYF.

This rearrangement joins TRBV11-2 to TRBJ2-7; 11 bases are a match to TRBD2. Germline CDR1 is SGHAT and CDR2 is FQNNGV. Germline trimming cut 5 bases from V and 13 bases from J; bases unmatched to any gene: 16. This CDR3 is built from 15 residues. CDR3 sequence (DNA): TGTGCCAGCAGCCTGACTAGCGGGATTGTGTGCGAACATTACTTC. Its translation is CASSLTSGIVCEHYF.

As to this clonotype: This may arise from a read error, as a much more abundant clone is one base away. CDR3 in amino acids: CASSYSRGIGDTDTQYF. CDR3 bases: TGTGCCAGCAGTTACTCGAGAGGCATAGGGGACACAGATACGCAGTATTTT. The V call is TRBV6-2 or TRBV6-3, the J call TRBJ2-3; tentatively, D is TRBD1 (5 bases). Trimming removed 0 bases at V and 2 bases at J, with 15 bases between. Per the germline V gene, CDR1 is MNHEY and CDR2 is SVGEGT. The CDR3 is made up of 17 amino acids.

About this clonotype: Being one base from a much bigger clone, this may be a read error. The rearrangement uses TRBV20-1 and TRBJ2-1, with 10 bases aligning to TRBD2. Germline loops: CDR1 DFQATT, CDR2 SNEGSKA (reference sequence). The junction had 5 bases not matched to a gene; V was cut back by 0 bases and J by 3 bases. CDR3 size: 16 residues. The chain's CDR3 is CSARDQERGGYNEQFF. The CDR3 region has the DNA TGCAGTGCTAGAGATCAGGAGCGGGGGGGCTACAATGAGCAGTTCTTC.

This chain connects TRBV5-4 to TRBJ1-3; 7 positions match TRBD1. Germline V lookup: CDR1 SGHNT, CDR2 YYREEE (reference sequence). Trimming cost V 4 bases and J 5 bases; bases outside gene matches: 6. CDR3 length equals 14 residues. CDR3 DNA sequence: TGTGCCAGCAGCGCGACAGGGAAGCGAAACACCATATATTTT. Amino acids: CASSATGKRNTIYF. The complete variable domain, with remaining parts taken from reference TRBV5-4 and TRBJ1-3, reads ETGVTQSPTHLIKTRGQQVTLRCSSQSGHNTVSWYQQALGQGPQFIFQYYREEENGRGNFPPRFSGLQFPNYSSELNVNALELDDSALYLCASSATGKRNTIYFGEGSWLTVV.

As to this clonotype: The junction departs from germline at one end; a sequencing error may be responsible. This sequence joins TRBV29-1 and TRBJ2-1; the D is unclear. The germline CDR1 and CDR2 sequences are SQVTM and ANQGSEA. The CDR3 has 14 amino acids. The CDR3 coding sequence is TGCAGCGTCGCCGGGCGTTCCGGCGAAATTGAGCAGATCTTC. As protein: CSVAGRSGEIEQIF.

In regard to this clonotype: Sequence at one end of the junction differs from germline and may be a read error. J is TRBJ2-7 and V is TRBV11-2; no firm D call. CDR1 is SGHAT, CDR2 FQNNGV, per germline. The CDR3 sequence is 16 residues long. The CDR3 nucleotides read TGTACCAGCAGCTCAACCGAGAGTTCCCCAGCCTACGAGCAGTACTTC. Translated, it gives CTSSSTESSPAYEQYF.

The sample holds many counts of this clonotype. V is TRBV20-1 and J is TRBJ2-1; maybe TRBD2 (5 bases). Germline CDR1 is DFQATT and CDR2 is SNEGSKA (reference sequence). The CDR3 is 20 amino acids. The V and J ends lost 6 bases and 4 bases respectively, with 34 bases between them. Here the CDR3 DNA reads TGCAGTGCCGCCCCTGCGGACTTGAGACTATTGGAGGAAAAATACAATGAGCAGTTCTTC. Protein: CSAAPADLRLLEEKYNEQFF.

Of note for this clonotype: A much larger clonotype is one base distant, so this may be a read error. The rearrangement joins TRBV12-3 or TRBV12-4 to TRBJ2-5; the D is unclear. Deletions cut 6 bases from V and 1 base from J, with 18 bases between. The length of the CDR3 is 16 residues. The CDR3, as DNA: TGTGCCAGCAGCTCAAGACCAGCAAATTCCCAAGAGACCCAGTACTTC. Protein: CASSSRPANSQETQYF.

In regard to this clonotype: A much larger clone differs by one base, so this may be a read error. The chain is built from TRBV12-3 or TRBV12-4 and TRBJ1-4; D is possibly TRBD1 (5 bases). The CDR3 is 14 residues long. The CDR3 DNA sequence: TGTGCCAGCAGTGACAGTGCAACTAATGAAGAACTGTTTTTT. Amino acid sequence: CASSDSATNEELFF.

About this clonotype: Here the CDR3 omits its conserved ending phenylalanine or tryptophan, so a read error is the likely source. V usage is TRBV4-2 and J usage is TRBJ1-4; D gene uncertain. The CDR3 covers 15 residues. Germline-derived CDR1 and CDR2 are LGHNA and YNFKEQ. The CDR3 DNA reads as TGTGCCGGCAGCCAAGATGGTCCAGTTGGGGAAAAACTGTTTCTT. Residues: CAGSQDGPVGEKLFL.

About this clonotype: Germline and junction disagree at one end, which may indicate a read error. This CDR3 is CSASRTGSYIEQFF. The CDR3 DNA follows: TGCAGTGCTAGTCGGACTGGCTCCTACATTGAGCAGTTCTTC. V gene TRBV20-1 combines with J gene TRBJ2-1; possibly TRBD2 for D (5 bases). The CDR3 length is 14 residues. Germline-derived CDR1 and CDR2 are DFQATT and SNEGSKA (reference sequence).

This clonotype occurred once. The junction shows a germline mismatch at one end, possibly a read error. J is TRBJ2-3 and V is TRBV10-2; D is ambiguous. Per the germline V gene, CDR1 is WSHSY and CDR2 is SAAADI. This CDR3 has 12 residues. CDR3 region: CASSESSDMQFF. The DNA for the CDR3 is TGCGCCAGCAGTGAGTCATCGGATATGCAGTTTTTT.

This clonotype was observed at least ten times. This rearrangement joins TRBV5-6 to TRBJ2-7; D is uncertain. Between the trimmed V and J ends, which lost 4 bases and 6 bases, there was a span of 17 bases. This CDR3 spans 14 amino acids. Per germline, CDR1 SGHDT and CDR2 YYEEEE. Written as DNA, the CDR3 is TGTGCCAGCAGCCTATTGGAGCGAGTAGGCGAGCAGTACTTC. This encodes CASSLLERVGEQYF. Filled out from reference TRBV5-6 and TRBJ2-7, the complete variable domain reads DAGVTQSPTHLIKTRGQQVTLRCSPKSGHDTVSWYQQALGQGPQFIFQYYEEEERQRGNFPDRFSGHQFPNYSSELNVNALLLGDSALYLCASSLLERVGEQYFGPGTRLTVT.

This clonotype was detected a few times. This sequence joins TRBV4-2 and TRBJ2-1; 10 positions agree with TRBD2. Germline CDR1 is LGHNA and CDR2 is YNFKEQ. The junction had 5 bases not matched to a gene; V was cut back by 4 bases and J by 5 bases. The CDR3 is made up of 15 amino acids. The CDR3 nucleotides are TGTGCCAGCAGCCTCGGACTAGCGGCAGACAATGAGCAGTTCTTC. It is translated as CASSLGLAADNEQFF.

A remark on this clonotype: Relative to the germline gene, one junction end is altered; a read error may explain this. The chain employs TRBV20-1 and TRBJ2-7, with 8 bases lining up with TRBD2. Germline V CDR1 and CDR2: DFQATT, SNEGSKA (reference sequence). The CDR3 runs 15 residues. The CDR3 loop is CSATLTAGASYEQCF. The CDR3 DNA is TGCAGTGCTACCCTGACAGCGGGGGCATCCTACGAGCAGTGCTTC.

The sample holds many counts of this clonotype. The genes are TRBV10-2 and TRBJ2-1; D is perhaps TRBD1 (5 bases). The CDR3 spans 14 residues. The V end was cut by 4 bases, the J end by 4 bases, with 11 bases between. Looked up from germline, CDR1 is WSHSY and CDR2 is SAAADI. The CDR3, as DNA: TGCGCCAGCAGTGCCGCAGGGCGATACAATGAGCAGTTCTTC. The encoded protein is CASSAAGRYNEQFF.

With respect to this clonotype: Sequence at one end of the junction differs from germline and may be a read error. V is TRBV6-2 or TRBV6-3 and J is TRBJ1-2; D unclear. Germline CDR1 MNHEY, CDR2 SVGEGT. The CDR3 totals 13 residues. This chain's CDR3 is CACSGSGSYGYTF. CDR3 coding DNA: TGTGCCTGCAGTGGCTCAGGTTCCTATGGGTACACCTTC.

The rearrangement links TRBV9 to TRBJ1-1; TRBD1 is a possible D gene (5 bases). Looked up from germline, CDR1 is SGDLS and CDR2 is YYNGEE. This CDR3 has 13 residues. V was trimmed by 5 bases and J by 4 bases, leaving 12 bases between them. The CDR3 DNA reads as TGTGCCAGCAGTGGGGACCGGCCCACTGAAGCTTTCTTT. Translation: CASSGDRPTEAFF.

J is TRBJ1-5 and V is TRBV12-3 or TRBV12-4, with 9 nucleotides matching TRBD1. The CDR3 is 17 residues long. J gave up 2 bases and V 6 bases, and 11 bases lay outside the gene matches. CDR3 DNA sequence: TGTGCCAGCAGATCCGGGACAGGGATTTGGGGCAATCAGCCCCAGCATTTT. As protein: CASRSGTGIWGNQPQHF.

With respect to this clonotype: Possible read error: a much larger clone is one base away. The rearrangement uses TRBV6-2 or TRBV6-3 and TRBJ1-2; no firm D call. Germline CDR1 is MNHEY and CDR2 is SVGEGT. Trimming removed 7 bases from V and 8 bases from J, with 17 bases in between. CDR3 length: 13 residues. The CDR3 bases are TGTGCCAGCACCAAAATGAGGTTTCTCGGCTACACCTTC. It codes for CASTKMRFLGYTF.

A word on this clonotype: The junction departs from germline at one end; a sequencing error may be responsible. This chain joins TRBV29-1 and TRBJ2-3, with a possible D match to TRBD2 (5 bases). CDR3 length: 15 residues. CDR1 SQVTM and CDR2 ANQGSEA come from the germline V gene. The CDR3 sequence: CSGHLAGGFTDTQYF. In DNA, the CDR3 is TGCAGCGGGCACCTAGCTGGTGGCTTCACAGATACGCAATATTTT.

The V gene is TRBV20-1, the J gene TRBJ1-6, with D possibly TRBD1 on 6 matching bases. V lost 1 base and J lost 7, with 17 bases in between. The CDR3 has 16 amino acids. Germline V gives CDR1 DFQATT, CDR2 SNEGSKA (reference sequence). CDR3 in amino acids: CSARVGTRGANSPLHF. The CDR3 DNA is TGCAGTGCTAGAGTAGGGACAAGGGGCGCGAATTCACCCCTCCACTTT.

About this clonotype itself: A much larger clone lies one base from this, so it may be a read error. The chain has TRBV20-1 and TRBJ2-5; TRBD2 matches at 9 bases. After removal of 5 bases from V and 5 bases from J, the junction contained 9 bases not matched to a gene. The CDR3 extends over 14 amino acids. Germline V lookup: CDR1 DFQATT, CDR2 SNEGSKA (reference sequence). This chain's CDR3 is CSAARTSAIETQYF. CDR3 DNA: TGCAGTGCTGCACGGACTAGCGCGATTGAGACCCAGTACTTC.

The table lists this clonotype with a few counts. This may stem from a read error, because a much larger clone lies one nucleotide away. The CDR3 bases are TGTGCCAGCAGCCCAACAGGGGGAGATGAAAAACTGTTTTTT. It encodes CASSPTGGDEKLFF. The rearrangement joins TRBV12-3 or TRBV12-4 to TRBJ1-4; 8 bases are shared with TRBD1. The J segment lost 6 bases and the V segment lost 6 bases, leaving 6 bases of the junction unmatched. This CDR3 is 14 amino acids long.

This sequence joins TRBV24-1 and TRBJ2-7, with D possibly TRBD1 on 6 matching bases. Germline CDR1 reads KGHDR; CDR2 reads SFDVKD. The CDR3 is 16 amino acids. The V end was cut by 8 bases, the J end by 3 bases, with 22 bases between. The CDR3 sequence: CATNAGQPLGNYEQYF. The CDR3 bases are TGTGCCACCAATGCTGGACAGCCCCTCGGAAACTACGAGCAGTACTTC.

This clonotype was counted at least ten times. V is TRBV7-3 and J is TRBJ2-5; weak D call: TRBD1 (7 bases). The CDR3 spans 15 residues. Germline values: CDR1 SGHTA, CDR2 FQGTGA. Trimming left V 2 bases short and J 7 bases short, with 17 bases between. CDR3: CASSLEPGGTGTQYF. As DNA, the CDR3 is TGTGCCAGCAGCTTAGAGCCAGGGGGGACTGGGACCCAGTACTTC. Together with reference TRBV7-3 and TRBJ2-5, the CDR3 gives the full variable domain: GAGVSQTPSNKVTEKGKYVELRCDPISGHTALYWYRQSLGQGPEFLIYFQGTGAADDSGLPNDRFFAVRPEGSVSTLKIQRTERGDSAVYLCASSLEPGGTGTQYFGPGTRLLVL.

Worth noting for this clonotype: A much larger clone lies one base from this, so it may be a read error. The J gene is TRBJ2-5, the V gene TRBV20-1, with D possibly being TRBD1 (5 bases). This CDR3 spans 10 amino acids. Germline CDR1 and CDR2: DFQATT and SNEGSKA (reference sequence). The CDR3 sequence is CSIGDMTQYF. DNA for the CDR3: TGCAGCATAGGGGATATGACCCAGTACTTC.

CDR3 sequence: CASNLGSNTGELFF. In DNA form, the CDR3 reads TGTGCCAGCAACTTGGGATCTAACACCGGGGAGCTGTTTTTT. This sequence joins TRBV11-2 and TRBJ2-2; D is undetermined. The CDR3 loop spans 14 amino acids. Trimming stripped 7 bases from V and 2 bases from J, with 11 bases between. Germline V gives CDR1 SGHAT, CDR2 FQNNGV.

Concerning this clonotype itself: No conserved phenylalanine or tryptophan ends this CDR3, so it is likely a read error. This rearrangement joins TRBV29-1 to TRBJ1-3; 8 nucleotides match TRBD1. The V gene's germline CDR1 is SQVTM and CDR2 ANQGSEA. V lost 5 bases and J lost 4; bases outside the gene matches: 4. This CDR3 is 13 amino acids long. Here the CDR3 DNA reads TGCAGCGTTTATTGGACAGGGGGAAACACCATATATCTT. It codes for CSVYWTGGNTIYL.

This clonotype has at least ten counts. The chain recombines TRBV14 with TRBJ1-1; D gene ambiguous. Germline lookup yields CDR1 SGHDN and CDR2 FVKESK. The CDR3 sequence is 13 residues long. The V end was cut by 6 bases, the J end by 1 base, with 9 bases between. The CDR3, as DNA: TGTGCCAGCAGTAGATCTCCGAACACTGAAGCTTTCTTT. Amino acid sequence: CASSRSPNTEAFF.

This clonotype was seen a few times. A read error may be the cause here, since a much bigger clone is one base away. The gene calls are TRBV4-1 and TRBJ2-5; weak D call: TRBD1 (7 bases). CDR1 MGHRA and CDR2 YSYEKL come from the germline V gene. The CDR3 extends over 14 amino acids. The CDR3 bases are TGCGCCAGCAGCCCCCAGGGGGGAGGAGAGATCCAGTACTTC. Translated: CASSPQGGGEIQYF.